This T cell receptor beta chain appears in the sequencing data of a study of CD8 T cells in ankylosing spondylitis. Overall study findings and caveats: A CD8+ phenotype characterized the disease-linked clones, which were relatively rare in peripheral blood. Eight highly homologous variants formed a TCR beta motif that appeared characteristic of ankylosing spondylitis blood. Past research had described some motif variants in reactive arthritis synovial fluid and blood.

Comments on this clonotype: Its target is not known.

A quantitative 5'-RACE method, one with molecular barcodes, was used to make TCR beta libraries. TCRdb passed the 5' RACE reads through MiXCR, listing each CDR3 protein once. The sample has 700,000 to 1,000,000 distinct CDR3 sequences; roughly 10% are singletons. V lost 5 bases and J lost 0, with 14 bases in between. Germline V lookup: CDR1 MDHEN, CDR2 SYDVKM. The CDR3 is made up of 15 amino acids. Material: blood, either unsorted or a sorted T cell fraction (not recorded which). V and J are TRBV28 and TRBJ2-7; TRBD2 might be the D (7 bases). The receptor was derived from a male donor with ankylosing spondylitis. CDR3 coding DNA: TGTGCCAGCAGTCCCCGGGGGGCGCTCTCCTACGAGCAGTACTTC. It specifies CASSPRGALSYEQYF.